Included here is one T cell receptor (beta chain) sequence, with context. Germline V gene sequence: CDR1 MGHRA, CDR2 YSYEKL. The CDR3 has 15 residues. After removal of 4 bases from V and 5 bases from J, the junction contained 8 bases not matched to a gene. TCRdb re-analysed the reads in MiXCR, keeping a single row per CDR3 protein. The sample records roughly 310,000 distinct CDR3 sequences, roughly 15% being singletons. These data are taken from a study of T cell repertoires in cytomegalovirus infection. About the study: Both a matching HLA type and CMV infection were indicated by public TCR beta signatures.

This chain uses TRBV4-1 with TRBJ2-5, with 9 bases identical to TRBD1. The sequencing input was PBMCs. The receptor's source is a human donor in good health (CMV status not recorded). Some clones in this sample may be carry-over from other donors' samples. CDR3 nucleotides: TGCGCCAGCAGCCCCAGTACAGGGGGCCGGGAGACCCAGTACTTC. It encodes CASSPSTGGRETQYF.